One sample yielded the 2 T cell receptor beta chains listed below, sequenced in a study of blood T cells in healthy people across ages. The second PCR ran about 7 to 12 cycles with a sample-barcoded 5' primer and J-beta primers. TCRdb passed the 5' RACE reads through MiXCR, listing each CDR3 protein once. The table records roughly 900,000 distinct CDR3 sequences, approximately 49% of them present only once. What was sequenced was blood. These receptor sequences come from a man in his thirties or forties in good health.

The rearrangement links TRBV5-5 to TRBJ2-1; D is possibly TRBD2 (6 bases). This CDR3 is 16 amino acids long. In germline, CDR1 is SGHKS, CDR2 YYEKEE (reference sequence). V gave up 3 bases and J gave up 1 base, with 14 bases separating them. CDR3 amino acids: CASSYSGGESYNEQFF. The DNA of the CDR3 is TGTGCCAGCAGCTACTCTGGCGGGGAGTCCTACAATGAGCAGTTCTTC.

The chain employs TRBV4-3 and TRBJ2-1; 9 nucleotides match TRBD2. The CDR3 runs 18 residues. The V segment lost 3 bases and the J segment 0 bases; nucleotides outside the gene matches: 9. Per the germline V gene, CDR1 is LGHNA and CDR2 is YSLEER. CDR3 nucleotides: TGCGCCAGCAGCCAGAATCCTAGCGGGGTCAGCTCCTACAATGAGCAGTTCTTC. Translating it yields CASSQNPSGVSSYNEQFF.